This T cell receptor (beta chain) was retrieved from a study of cytomegalovirus exposure and HLA in healthy donors. The CDR3 is 16 amino acids. Germline V CDR1 and CDR2: KGHSH, LQKENI. Trimming took 3 bases from V and 2 from J, leaving 16 bases between them. Findings of the study overall: V- and J-gene trimming of TCR beta was linked (in a later analysis) to a missense DCLRE1C variant. Earlier results showed most TCR beta V segments being productive about 87% or about 30% of the time. According to a later analysis, donors in an Asian-associated ancestry cluster reportedly had fewer N-insertions than the roughly 640-donor mean.

PCR primers comprised 60 Vbeta and 13 Jbeta primers. Method: immunoSEQ multiplex PCR; TCRdb's copy keeps in-frame clones and lacks some. Its listing shows about 48,000 clones. Each of the donors was a healthy bone marrow donor. Comments on this clone: Its antigen is unidentified.

The sequenced material came from PBMCs. The source is a male donor in good health and CMV-seropositive. The V and J genes are TRBV18 and TRBJ2-5; possibly TRBD2 for D (6 bases). The DNA of the CDR3 is TGTGCCAGCTCACCGGCTGGGACTGCAATACAAGAGACCCAGTACTTC. Amino acids: CASSPAGTAIQETQYF.